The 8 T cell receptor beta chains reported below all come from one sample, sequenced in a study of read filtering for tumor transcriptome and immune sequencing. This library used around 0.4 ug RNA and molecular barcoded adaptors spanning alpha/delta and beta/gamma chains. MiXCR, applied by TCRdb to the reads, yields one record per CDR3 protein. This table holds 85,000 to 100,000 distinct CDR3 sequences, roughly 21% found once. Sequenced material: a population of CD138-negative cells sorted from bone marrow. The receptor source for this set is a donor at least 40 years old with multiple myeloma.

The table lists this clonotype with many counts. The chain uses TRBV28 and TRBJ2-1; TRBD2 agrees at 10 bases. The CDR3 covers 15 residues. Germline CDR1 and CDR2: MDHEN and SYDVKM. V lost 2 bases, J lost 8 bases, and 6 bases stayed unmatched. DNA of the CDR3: TGTGCCAGCAGTTTAGGGGTAGCGGGGGGTTATGAGCAGTTCTTC. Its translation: CASSLGVAGGYEQFF.

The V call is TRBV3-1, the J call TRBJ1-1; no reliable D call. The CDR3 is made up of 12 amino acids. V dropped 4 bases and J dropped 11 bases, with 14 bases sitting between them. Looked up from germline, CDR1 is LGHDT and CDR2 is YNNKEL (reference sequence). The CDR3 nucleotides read TGTGCCAGCAGCCTCTACAGCGGTGGGGCTTTCTTT. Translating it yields CASSLYSGGAFF. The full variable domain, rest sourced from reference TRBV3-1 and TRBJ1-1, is DTAVSQTPKYLVTQMGNDKSIKCEQNLGHDTMYWYKQDSKKFLKIMFSYNNKELIINETVPNRFSPKSPDKAHLNLHINSLELGDSAVYFCASSLYSGGAFFGQGTRLTVV.

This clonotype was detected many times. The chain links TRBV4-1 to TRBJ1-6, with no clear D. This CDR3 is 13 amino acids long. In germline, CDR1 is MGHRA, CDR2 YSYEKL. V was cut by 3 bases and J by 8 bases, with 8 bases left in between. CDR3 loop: CASSHDNYSPLHF. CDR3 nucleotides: TGCGCCAGCAGCCATGATAACTATTCACCCCTCCACTTT.

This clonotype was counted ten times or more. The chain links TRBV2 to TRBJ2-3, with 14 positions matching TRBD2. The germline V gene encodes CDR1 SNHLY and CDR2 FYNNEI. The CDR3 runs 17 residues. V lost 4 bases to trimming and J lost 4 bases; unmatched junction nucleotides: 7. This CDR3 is CASSVVRTSGGSDTQYF. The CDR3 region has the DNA TGTGCCAGCAGTGTAGTACGGACTAGCGGGGGGTCAGATACGCAGTATTTT.

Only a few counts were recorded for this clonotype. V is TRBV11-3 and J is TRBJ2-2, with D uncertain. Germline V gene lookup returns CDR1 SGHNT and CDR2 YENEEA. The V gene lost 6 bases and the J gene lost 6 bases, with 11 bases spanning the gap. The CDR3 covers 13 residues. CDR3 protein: CASSSTRSGELFF. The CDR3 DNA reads TGTGCCAGCAGTTCAACACGGTCCGGGGAGCTGTTTTTT.

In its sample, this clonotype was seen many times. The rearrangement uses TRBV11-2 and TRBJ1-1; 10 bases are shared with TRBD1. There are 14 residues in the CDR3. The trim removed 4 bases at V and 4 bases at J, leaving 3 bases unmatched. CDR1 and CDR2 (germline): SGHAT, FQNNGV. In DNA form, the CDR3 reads TGTGCCAGCAGCTGGGACAGGGGATCCACTGAAGCTTTCTTT. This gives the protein CASSWDRGSTEAFF.

The CDR3 DNA sequence: TGCAGTGCTAGAGACCCTCTGGGTGGAGGCGATGCGCAGTTCTTC. Protein: CSARDPLGGGDAQFF. The J gene is TRBJ2-1, the V gene TRBV20-1, with TRBD2 as a possible D gene (5 bases). The germline gives CDR1 DFQATT, CDR2 SNEGSKA (reference sequence). This CDR3 is 15 amino acids long. Trimming removed 0 bases from V and 12 bases from J, with 21 bases in between.

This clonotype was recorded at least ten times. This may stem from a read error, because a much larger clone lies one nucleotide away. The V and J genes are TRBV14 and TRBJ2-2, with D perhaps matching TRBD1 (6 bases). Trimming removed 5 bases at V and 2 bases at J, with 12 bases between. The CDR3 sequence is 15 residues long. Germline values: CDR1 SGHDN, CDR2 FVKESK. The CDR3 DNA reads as TGTGCCAGCAGCAGGACAGCTGCTAACACCGGGGAGCTGTTTTTT. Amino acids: CASSRTAANTGELFF.